This T cell receptor (beta chain) derives from a study of Graves' ophthalmopathy and Graves' hyperthyroidism. The study, taken as a whole, reports: Most clonotypes expanded in thyroid above 0.001 frequency were present in blood too. Ophthalmopathy progression predictions by the model showed about 75% specificity and 70.59% sensitivity.

Ophthalmopathy cases showed moderate-to-severe activity, scoring CAS ≥3 and NOSPECS ≥4, with duration under 3 months. RNA transcripts were the template, and TCR beta CDR3 regions were amplified from them. RT-PCR with HTBI primers came first, then second-round multiplex PCR. Via MiXCR, TCRdb re-called the multiplex PCR reads, giving one row per CDR3 protein. The sample lists about 400,000 distinct CDR3 sequences, 18% occurring once. V lost 4 bases to trimming and J lost 3 bases; unmatched junction nucleotides: 5. Germline CDR1 MNHEY, CDR2 SVGEGT. The CDR3 loop spans 15 amino acids. This clonotype was counted many times. Antigen specificity is unknown.

Sequenced: peripheral blood. The TCR was taken from a woman under 30 with Graves' ophthalmopathy. V gene TRBV6-2 or TRBV6-3 combines with J gene TRBJ1-2, with TRBD1 matching over 10 bases. CDR3 sequence: CASSSGQGVYYGYTF. The DNA of the CDR3 is TGTGCCAGCAGTTCCGGACAGGGGGTTTACTATGGCTACACCTTC.